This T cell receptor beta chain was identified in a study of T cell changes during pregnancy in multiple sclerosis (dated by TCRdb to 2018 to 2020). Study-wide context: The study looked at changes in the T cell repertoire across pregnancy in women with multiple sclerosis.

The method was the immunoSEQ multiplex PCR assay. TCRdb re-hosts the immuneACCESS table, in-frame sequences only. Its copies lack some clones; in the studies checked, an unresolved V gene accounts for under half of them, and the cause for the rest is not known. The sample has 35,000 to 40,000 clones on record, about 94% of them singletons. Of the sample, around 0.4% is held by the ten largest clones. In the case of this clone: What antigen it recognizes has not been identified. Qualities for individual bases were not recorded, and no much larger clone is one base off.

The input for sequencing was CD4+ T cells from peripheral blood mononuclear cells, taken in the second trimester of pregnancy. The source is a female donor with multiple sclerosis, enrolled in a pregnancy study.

The CDR3 region: CATSRDPAAGLSYNEQFF. In nucleotide form, the sequence is TGTGCCACCAGCAGAGATCCGGCGGCGGGCCTGTCCTACAATGAGCAGTTCTTC. Recombination linked TRBV15 to TRBJ2-1, and possibly TRBD2, on 5 matching bases. Based on the germline V gene (reference sequence), the CDR1 and CDR2 sequences are LNHNV and YYDKDF. The CDR3 holds 18 amino acids from the cysteine to the phenylalanine. The only DNA kept is the CDR3, 54 bases in frame from the first base. V and J lose 0 bases and 1 base, and a span of 16 bases separates them.